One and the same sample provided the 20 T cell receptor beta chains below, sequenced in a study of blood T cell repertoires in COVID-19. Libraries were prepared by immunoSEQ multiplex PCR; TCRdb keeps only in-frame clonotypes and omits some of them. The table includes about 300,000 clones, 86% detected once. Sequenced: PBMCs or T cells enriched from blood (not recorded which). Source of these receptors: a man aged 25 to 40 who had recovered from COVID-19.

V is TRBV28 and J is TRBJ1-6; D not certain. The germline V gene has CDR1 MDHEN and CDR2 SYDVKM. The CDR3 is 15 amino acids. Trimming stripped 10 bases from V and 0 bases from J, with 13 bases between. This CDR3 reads CATRSGSSYNSPLHF. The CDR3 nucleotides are TGTGCCACCCGGAGCGGGAGCTCCTATAATTCACCCCTCCACTTT.

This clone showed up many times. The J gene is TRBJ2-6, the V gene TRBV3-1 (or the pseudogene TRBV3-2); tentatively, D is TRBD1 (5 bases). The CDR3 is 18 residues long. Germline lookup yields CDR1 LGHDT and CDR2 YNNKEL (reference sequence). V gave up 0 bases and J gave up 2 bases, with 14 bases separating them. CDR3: CASSQDHSRVTGANVLTF. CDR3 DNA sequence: TGTGCCAGCAGCCAAGATCATTCCAGGGTAACTGGGGCCAACGTCCTGACTTTC.

CDR3 sequence (DNA): TGTGCCAGCAGCTTAGGGACAGGGGGCAGGGTGGATGAGCAGTTCTTC. Protein product: CASSLGTGGRVDEQFF. The chain is built from TRBV11-2 and TRBJ2-1; TRBD1 matches at 11 bases. V gave up 1 base and J gave up 8 bases; unmatched junction bases: 7. Germline V lookup: CDR1 SGHAT, CDR2 FQNNGV. The CDR3 spans 16 residues.

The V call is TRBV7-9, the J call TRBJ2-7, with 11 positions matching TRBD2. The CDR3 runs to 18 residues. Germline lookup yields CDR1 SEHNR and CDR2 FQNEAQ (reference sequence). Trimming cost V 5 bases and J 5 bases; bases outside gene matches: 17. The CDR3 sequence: CASSGGTSGLMALDEQYF. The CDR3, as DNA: TGTGCCAGCAGCGGAGGGACTAGCGGCCTCATGGCCCTGGACGAGCAGTACTTC.

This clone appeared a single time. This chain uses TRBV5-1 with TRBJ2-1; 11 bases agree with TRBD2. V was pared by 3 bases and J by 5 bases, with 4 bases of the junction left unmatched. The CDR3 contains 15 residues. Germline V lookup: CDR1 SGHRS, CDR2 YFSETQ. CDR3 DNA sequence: TGCGCCAGCAGCTCACTAGCGGGAGCAGACAATGAGCAGTTCTTC. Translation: CASSSLAGADNEQFF.

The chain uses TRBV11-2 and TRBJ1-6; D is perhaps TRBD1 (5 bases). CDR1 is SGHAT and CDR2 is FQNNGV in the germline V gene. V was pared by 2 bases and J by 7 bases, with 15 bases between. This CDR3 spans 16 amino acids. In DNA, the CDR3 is TGTGCCAGCAGCTTACAGCTCCTCGACAGAAATTCACCCCTCCACTTT. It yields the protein CASSLQLLDRNSPLHF.

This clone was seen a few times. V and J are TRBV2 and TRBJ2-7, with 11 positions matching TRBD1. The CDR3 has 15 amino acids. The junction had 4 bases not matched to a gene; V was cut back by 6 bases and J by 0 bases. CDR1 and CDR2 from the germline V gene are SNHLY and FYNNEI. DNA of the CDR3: TGTGCCAGCAGGGACAGGGGGCTGGCCTCCTACGAGCAGTACTTC. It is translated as CASRDRGLASYEQYF.

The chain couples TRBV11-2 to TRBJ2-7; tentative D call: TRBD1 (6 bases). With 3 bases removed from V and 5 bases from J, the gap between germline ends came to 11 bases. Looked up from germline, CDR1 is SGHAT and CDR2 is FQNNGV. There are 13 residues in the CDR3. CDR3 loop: CASSFAYRDEQYF. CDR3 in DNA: TGTGCCAGCAGCTTCGCGTACAGGGACGAGCAGTACTTC.

Here the CDR3 DNA reads TGCGCCAGTCTCAGTTTGCGAGGCTCTGGAAACACCATATATTTT. Translating gives CASLSLRGSGNTIYF. The genes are TRBV10-2 and TRBJ1-3; D remains ambiguous. Germline loops: CDR1 WSHSY, CDR2 SAAADI. The CDR3 consists of 15 residues. V was trimmed by 9 bases and J by 0 bases, leaving 15 bases between them.

CDR3 protein: CASSLGQNSGNTIYF. In nucleotides, the CDR3 is TGCGCCAGCAGCTTGGGGCAGAACTCTGGAAACACCATATATTTT. The chain is built from TRBV5-1 and TRBJ1-3; D is undetermined. The CDR3 covers 15 residues. Germline values: CDR1 SGHRS, CDR2 YFSETQ. V lost 0 bases and J 0 bases, leaving 7 bases between the germline ends.

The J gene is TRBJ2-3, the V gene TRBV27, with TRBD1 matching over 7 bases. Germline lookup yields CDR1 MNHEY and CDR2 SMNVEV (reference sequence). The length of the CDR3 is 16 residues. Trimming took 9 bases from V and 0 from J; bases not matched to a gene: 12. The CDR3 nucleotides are TGTGCCAGGAACCTACCGAAGACAGGGAGCACAGATACGCAGTATTTT. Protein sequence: CARNLPKTGSTDTQYF.

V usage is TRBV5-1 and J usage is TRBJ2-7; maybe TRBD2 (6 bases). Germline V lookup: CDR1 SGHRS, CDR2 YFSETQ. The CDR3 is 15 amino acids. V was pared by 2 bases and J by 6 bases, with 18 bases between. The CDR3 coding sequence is TGCGCCAGCAGCTTTGGGGCTGGAGGGGCAGCCGAGCAGTACTTC. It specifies CASSFGAGGAAEQYF. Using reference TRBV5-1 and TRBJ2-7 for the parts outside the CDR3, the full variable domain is KAGVTQTPRYLIKTRGQQVTLSCSPISGHRSVSWYQQTPGQGLQFLFEYFSETQRNKGNFPGRFSGRQFSNSRSEMNVSTLELGDSALYLCASSFGAGGAAEQYFGPGTRLTVT.

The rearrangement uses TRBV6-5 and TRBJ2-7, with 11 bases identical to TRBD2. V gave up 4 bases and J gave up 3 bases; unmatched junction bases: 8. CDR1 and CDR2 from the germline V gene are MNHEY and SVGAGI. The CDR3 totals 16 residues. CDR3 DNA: TGTGCCAGCAGTTCCCTACCCGGGACTAGCGGCTACGAGCAGTACTTC. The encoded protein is CASSSLPGTSGYEQYF.

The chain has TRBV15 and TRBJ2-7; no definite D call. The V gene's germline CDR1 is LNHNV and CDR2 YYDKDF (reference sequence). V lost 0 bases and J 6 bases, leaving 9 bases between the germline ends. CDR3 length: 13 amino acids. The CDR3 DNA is TGTGCCACCAGCAGAGAGAGGCCGTCCGAGCAGTACTTC. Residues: CATSRERPSEQYF. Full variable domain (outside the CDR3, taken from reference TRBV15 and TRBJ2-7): DAMVIQNPRYQVTQFGKPVTLSCSQTLNHNVMYWYQQKSSQAPKLLFHYYDKDFNNEADTPDNFQSRRPNTSFCFLDIRSPGLGDTAMYLCATSRERPSEQYFGPGTRLTVT.

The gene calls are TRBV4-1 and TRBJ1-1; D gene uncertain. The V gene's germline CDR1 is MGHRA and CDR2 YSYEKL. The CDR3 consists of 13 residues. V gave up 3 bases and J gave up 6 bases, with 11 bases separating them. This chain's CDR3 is CASSHLTRAEAFF. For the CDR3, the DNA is TGCGCCAGCAGCCACCTTACTCGGGCTGAAGCTTTCTTT.

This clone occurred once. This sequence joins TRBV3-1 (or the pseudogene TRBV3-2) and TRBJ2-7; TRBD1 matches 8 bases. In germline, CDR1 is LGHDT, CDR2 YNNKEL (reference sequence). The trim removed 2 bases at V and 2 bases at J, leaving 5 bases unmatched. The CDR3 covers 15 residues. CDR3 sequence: CASSQPGQAPYEQYF. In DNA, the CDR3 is TGTGCCAGCAGCCAACCGGGACAGGCCCCCTACGAGCAGTACTTC.

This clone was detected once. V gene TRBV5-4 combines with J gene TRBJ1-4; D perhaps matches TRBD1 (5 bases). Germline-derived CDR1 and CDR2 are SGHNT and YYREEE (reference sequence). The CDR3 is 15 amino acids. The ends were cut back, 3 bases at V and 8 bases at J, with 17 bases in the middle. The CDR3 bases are TGTGCCAGCAGCTCAACCGCAGGGTTCGCGGAAAAACTGTTTTTT. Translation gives CASSSTAGFAEKLFF.

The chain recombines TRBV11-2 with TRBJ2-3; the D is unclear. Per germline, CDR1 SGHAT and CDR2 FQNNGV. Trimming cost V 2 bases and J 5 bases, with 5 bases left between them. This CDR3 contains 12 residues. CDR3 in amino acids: CASSLFQDTQYF. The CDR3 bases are TGTGCCAGCAGCTTATTTCAAGATACGCAGTATTTT.

Here the CDR3 DNA reads TGTGCCAGCAGTTCCCTAAGAGCCCTCGTCTACAATGAGCAGTTCTTC. Translation gives CASSSLRALVYNEQFF. V and J are TRBV6-5 and TRBJ2-1; D is unresolved. Trimming left V 4 bases short and J 3 bases short, with 16 bases between. The CDR3 runs 16 residues. CDR1 and CDR2 from the germline V gene are MNHEY and SVGAGI.

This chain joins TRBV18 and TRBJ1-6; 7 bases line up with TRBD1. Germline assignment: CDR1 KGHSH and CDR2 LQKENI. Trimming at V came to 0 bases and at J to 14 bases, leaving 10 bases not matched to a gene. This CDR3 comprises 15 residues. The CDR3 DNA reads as TGTGCCAGCTCACCACCGTCAGGGGGGTCGGAGACCCTCCACTTT. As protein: CASSPPSGGSETLHF.